This T cell receptor beta chain was identified during a study of long-term antiretroviral therapy in people with HIV. This clone was seen just once. Its target is unknown. Overall study findings and caveats: The study lacked data on ART adherence, viral resistance or therapy changes. The study found narrower CDR3 length ranges in HIV repertoires than in controls.

Version v3.0 of the immunoSEQ assay ran at survey level. Data came from immunoSEQ multiplex PCR; TCRdb stores just in-frame clones and leaves some out. Among tens of thousands of clones, less than 85% were seen once, and the ten largest hold less than 20%. V lost 5 bases to trimming and J lost 0 bases, with 4 bases between them. Germline V gene sequence: CDR1 LNHDA, CDR2 SQIVND (reference sequence). The CDR3 has 12 residues. Going into DNA extraction, samples held about 0.85-11 million cryopreserved PBMC. Sequences were derived from unsorted PBMCs, sampled 0.5 years before starting antiretroviral therapy. The clonotype originates from a man in his forties or fifties with HIV. The rearrangement uses TRBV19 and TRBJ1-1; no definite D call. CDR3 DNA: TGTGCCAGTAGTCACTTGAACACTGAAGCTTTCTTT. Its translation: CASSHLNTEAFF.